This TCR beta chain stems from a study of blood T cell repertoires in COVID-19 (dated by TCRdb to about 2020). Notes on the research overall: The collaborator samples originated in the United States, Italy and Spain and spanned the acute and convalescent phases of COVID-19. The material from the prospective study consisted of cDNA or gDNA derived from T cells, B-cell-depleted T cells, or PBMCs. Subjects who had been exposed to COVID-19, were actively infected with it, or had recovered from it provided the deeply sampled blood TCRbeta repertoires that made up the dataset. Nearly every sample came with metadata listing a de-identified subject ID, COVID-19 status, age in years and sex. The repertoires were released in a freely available public database intended as a resource for research on the immune response to SARS-CoV-2. Samples came from the ongoing ImmuneRACE study (first 160 participants) plus 1,254 subjects from 6 global collaborators. Where HLA class I and class II types were available, the types were taken from metadata supplied by the sample provider, not from assay-based typing. Paper-wide results and their limitations: The amount of clinical and demographic metadata varied by source and participant and was provided uncurated.

Whole blood was collected in K2EDTA tubes by collaborating institutions according to the institutions' own protocols. For TCRbeta analysis, collaborators shipped samples as frozen whole blood, isolated PBMCs, or DNA extracted from either of those sample types. Notes on this clone: This receptor's antigen is unknown. The record has no base qualities; no much larger clone is one base away.

The immunoSEQ Assay, a bias-controlled multiplex PCR, was used to amplify TCRbeta CDR3 regions from genomic DNA. On the study's bioinformatics: The number of nucleated cells in each sample was estimated by amplification of reference gene primers within the assay. To quantify the absolute abundance of each unique TCRbeta CDR3 rearrangement, sequence reads were collapsed and filtered. Productive Simpson clonality was computed per sample as the square root of Simpson's diversity index over productive rearrangements. TCRdb re-hosts the immuneACCESS table, in-frame sequences only. Its copies lack some clones; in the studies checked, an unresolved V gene accounts for under half of them, and the cause for the rest is not known. V and J calls and clone size are copied from that table; D and trimming were computed from the DNA. For this sample there are about 130,000 clones; approximately 81% appear just once. The ten biggest clones cover 3.8% of the sample.

The clonotype comes from a woman in her fifties or sixties with acute or convalescent COVID-19. Specimen: peripheral blood.

Read as DNA, the sequence is TGTGCCAGCAGCTCGAGCCTCGCCGGGGTTACGCAGTATTTT. It is translated as CASSSSLAGVTQYF. This chain is built from TRBV7-2 and TRBJ2-3; TRBD2 is possibly the D segment (5 matching bases). V lost 4 bases and J lost 8 bases; the stretch between them is 16 bases long. The CDR3 has 14 amino acids, counting the end cysteine and phenylalanine. Just the 42-base CDR3 DNA is kept, in frame starting at base 1. CDR1 and CDR2, per the germline V gene, are SGHTA and FQGNSA.